Detailed here is one TCR beta chain. The antigen is unknown. This sample stems from a study of CD8 T cells in ankylosing spondylitis. The study's findings and limits: There was a TCR beta motif, made of several highly homologous variants, that appeared characteristic of ankylosing spondylitis blood. Reportedly, significant enrichment of disease-linked clones occurred in matched ankylosing spondylitis synovial fluid.

TCRdb analysed the 5' RACE reads with MiXCR anew, one entry per CDR3 protein. The table has 700,000 to 1,000,000 distinct CDR3 sequences, about 12% seen once. Germline V CDR1 and CDR2: MNHNS, SASEGT. V shed 5 bases and J shed 5 bases, with 13 bases lying between them. The CDR3 is 14 residues long. This receptor was taken from a male donor with ankylosing spondylitis. Material for sequencing was blood, either unsorted or a sorted T cell fraction (not recorded which). This chain joins TRBV6-1 and TRBJ2-1, with D maybe TRBD1 (7 bases). CDR3 sequence (DNA): TGTGCCAGCAGTCGACAGGGAGGTAACAATGAGCAGTTCTTC. Translated, it gives CASSRQGGNNEQFF.